This TCR beta chain was identified in a study of blood T cell repertoires in COVID-19. Libraries were prepared by immunoSEQ multiplex PCR; TCRdb keeps only in-frame clonotypes and omits some of them. The repertoire holds fewer than 350,000 clones, with about 93% as singletons. Germline CDR1 reads LNHDA; CDR2 reads SQIVND (reference sequence). V lost 4 bases to trimming and J lost 1 base; unmatched junction nucleotides: 5. The CDR3 consists of 16 residues. The chain combines TRBV19 with TRBJ2-3; 10 positions agree with TRBD1. Sequenced: peripheral blood. This sequence was found in a woman in her thirties with COVID-19, enrolled during active disease. The CDR3 is CASSKTGGAGTDTQYF. CDR3 coding DNA: TGTGCCAGTAGTAAGACAGGGGGCGCAGGCACAGATACGCAGTATTTT.